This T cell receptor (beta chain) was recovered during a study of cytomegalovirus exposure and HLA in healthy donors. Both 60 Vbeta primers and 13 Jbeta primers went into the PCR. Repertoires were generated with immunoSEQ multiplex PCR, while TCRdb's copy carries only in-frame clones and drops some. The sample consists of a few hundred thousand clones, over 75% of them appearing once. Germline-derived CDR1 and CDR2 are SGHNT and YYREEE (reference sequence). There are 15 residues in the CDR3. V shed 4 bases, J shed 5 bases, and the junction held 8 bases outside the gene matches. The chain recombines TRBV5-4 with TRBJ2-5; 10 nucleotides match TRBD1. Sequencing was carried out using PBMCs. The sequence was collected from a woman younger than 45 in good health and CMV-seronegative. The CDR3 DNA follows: TGTGCCAGCAGCGAGGGACAGGGGTGGGCCGAGACCCAGTACTTC. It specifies CASSEGQGWAETQYF.